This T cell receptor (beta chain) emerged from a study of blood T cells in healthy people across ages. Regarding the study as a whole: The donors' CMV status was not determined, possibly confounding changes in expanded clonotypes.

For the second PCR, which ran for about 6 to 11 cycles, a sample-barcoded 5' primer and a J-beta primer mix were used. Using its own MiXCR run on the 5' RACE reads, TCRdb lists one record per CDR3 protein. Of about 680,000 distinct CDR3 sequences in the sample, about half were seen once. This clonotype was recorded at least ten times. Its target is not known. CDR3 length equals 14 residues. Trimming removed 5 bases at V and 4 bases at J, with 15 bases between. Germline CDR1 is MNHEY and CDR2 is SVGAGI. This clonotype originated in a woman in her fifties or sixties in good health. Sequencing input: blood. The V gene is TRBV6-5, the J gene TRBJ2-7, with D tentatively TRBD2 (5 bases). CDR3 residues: CASSPGNGIYEQYF. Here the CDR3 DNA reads TGTGCCAGCAGTCCAGGAAACGGGATTTACGAGCAGTACTTC.